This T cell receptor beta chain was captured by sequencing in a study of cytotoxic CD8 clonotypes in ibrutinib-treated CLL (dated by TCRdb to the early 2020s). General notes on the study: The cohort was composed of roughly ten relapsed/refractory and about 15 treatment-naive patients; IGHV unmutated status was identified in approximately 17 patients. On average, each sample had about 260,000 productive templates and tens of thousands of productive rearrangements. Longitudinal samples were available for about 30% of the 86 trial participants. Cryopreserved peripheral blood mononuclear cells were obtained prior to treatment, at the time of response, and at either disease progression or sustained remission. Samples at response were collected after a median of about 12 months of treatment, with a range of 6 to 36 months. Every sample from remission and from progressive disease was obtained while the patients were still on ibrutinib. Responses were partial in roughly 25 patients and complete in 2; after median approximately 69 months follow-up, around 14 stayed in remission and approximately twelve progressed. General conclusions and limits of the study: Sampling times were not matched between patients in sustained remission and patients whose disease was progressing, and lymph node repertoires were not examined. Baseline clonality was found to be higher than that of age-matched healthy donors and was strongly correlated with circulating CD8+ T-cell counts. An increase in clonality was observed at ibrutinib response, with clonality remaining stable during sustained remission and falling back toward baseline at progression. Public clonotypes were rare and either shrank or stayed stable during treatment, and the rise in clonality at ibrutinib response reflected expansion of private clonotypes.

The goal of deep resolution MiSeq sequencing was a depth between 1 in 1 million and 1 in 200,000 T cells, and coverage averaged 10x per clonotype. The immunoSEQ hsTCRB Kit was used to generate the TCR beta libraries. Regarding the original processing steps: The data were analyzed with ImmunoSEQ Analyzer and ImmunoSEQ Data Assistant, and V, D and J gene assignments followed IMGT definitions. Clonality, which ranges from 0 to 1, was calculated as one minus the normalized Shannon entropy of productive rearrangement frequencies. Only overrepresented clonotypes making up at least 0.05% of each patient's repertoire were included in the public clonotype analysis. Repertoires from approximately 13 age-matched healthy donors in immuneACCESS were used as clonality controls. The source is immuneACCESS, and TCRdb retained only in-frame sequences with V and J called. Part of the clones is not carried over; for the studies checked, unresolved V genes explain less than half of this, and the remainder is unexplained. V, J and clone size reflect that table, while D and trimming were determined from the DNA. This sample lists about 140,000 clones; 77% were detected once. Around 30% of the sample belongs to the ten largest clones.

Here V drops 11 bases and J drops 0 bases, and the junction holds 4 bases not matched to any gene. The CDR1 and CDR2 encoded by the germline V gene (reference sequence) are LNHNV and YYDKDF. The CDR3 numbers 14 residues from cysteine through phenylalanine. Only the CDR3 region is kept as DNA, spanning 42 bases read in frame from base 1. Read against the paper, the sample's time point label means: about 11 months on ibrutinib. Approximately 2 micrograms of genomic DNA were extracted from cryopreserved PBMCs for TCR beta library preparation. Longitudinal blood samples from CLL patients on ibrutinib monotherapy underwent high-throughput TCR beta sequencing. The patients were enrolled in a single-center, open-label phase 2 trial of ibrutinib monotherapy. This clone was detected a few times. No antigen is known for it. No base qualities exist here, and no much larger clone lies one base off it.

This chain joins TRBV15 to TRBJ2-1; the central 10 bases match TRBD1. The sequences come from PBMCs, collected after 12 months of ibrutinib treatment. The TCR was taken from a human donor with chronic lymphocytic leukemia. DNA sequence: TGTGCCGCCCGGACAGGGGGCTCCTACAATGAGCAGTTCTTC. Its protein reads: CAARTGGSYNEQFF.